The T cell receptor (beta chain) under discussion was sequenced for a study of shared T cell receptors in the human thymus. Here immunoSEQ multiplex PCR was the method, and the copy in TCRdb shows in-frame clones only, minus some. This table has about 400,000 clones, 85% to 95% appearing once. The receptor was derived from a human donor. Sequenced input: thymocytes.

The chain's CDR3 is CASSQHLSGTRGPYGYTF. The CDR3 bases are TGCGCCAGCAGCCAACACCTCTCCGGGACCAGGGGCCCTTATGGCTACACCTTC. The chain employs TRBV4-1 and TRBJ1-2; TRBD1 is a possible D gene (6 bases). The germline gives CDR1 MGHRA, CDR2 YSYEKL. This CDR3 is 18 amino acids long. The germline V and J ends were trimmed by 2 bases and 5 bases, with 24 bases remaining between them.